The T cell receptor (beta chain) under discussion was sequenced for a study of beta chain features in type 1 diabetes. Across the whole study: Examination spanned around 110 million sorted cells from all samples.

The study's findings and limits: Within patients, naive, central memory and Treg TCRB repertoires seemed more similar than within healthy donors. Fewer junction insertions and more nucleotide deletions appeared in type 1 diabetes patients.

Turning to this clone: Its specificity is not known.

Investigators reverse transcribed all isolated RNA, so they sequenced expressed TCRB transcripts. The study sequenced naive, central memory and regulatory T cell samples to an average of about 3.5 million reads. Generated by immunoSEQ multiplex PCR, the TCRdb table keeps only in-frame clones and is missing some. The sample has 500,000 to 700,000 clones; 15% are singletons. This receptor was identified in a man younger than 35 in good health. Sequenced material: naive CD4+ T cells from blood.

Here the CDR3 DNA reads TGTGCCAGCAGCCAAGATGCAGGGTTTACAGATACGCAGTATTTT. This encodes CASSQDAGFTDTQYF. The V gene is TRBV4-2, the J gene TRBJ2-3, with a weak D call TRBD1 (5 bases). This CDR3 region has 15 residues. Trimming cost V 0 bases and J 3 bases, with 10 bases left between them. From germline, CDR1 is LGHNA and CDR2 YNFKEQ.